This TCR beta chain was sequenced in a study of cytomegalovirus exposure and HLA in healthy donors (dated by TCRdb to about 2017). Concerning the study at large: In an earlier analysis of roughly 590 of the donors, 276 Gb of sequence data and approximately 120 million unique TCR beta sequences from approximately 180 million T cells were reported. An early release that covered about 600 HLA-typed donors contained about 300 gigabases of sequencing data and tens of millions of unique TCR sequences. Of the approximately 370 genotyped donors, 81% were placed in the genetic ancestry cluster associated with self-reported Caucasian donors. The study was designed to test whether signatures of past pathogen exposure could be identified by cataloging public T cell receptors. Using immunosequencing, the study profiled T cell repertoires from some 670 subjects and related those repertoires to cytomegalovirus serostatus. Along with the approximately 700-subject first cohort, a separate validation cohort of more than 90 different subjects was used. High-throughput TCR immunosequencing, statistical association of individual TCRs with disease status, and machine learning were combined to predict cytomegalovirus infection status. A later analysis re-analyzed previously published TCR beta repertoires from several hundred donors and added high-resolution HLA genotyping to study TCR occurrence patterns. Rather than drawing on any new phenotypic data, the later analysis identified candidate immune exposures from TCR beta sequences and the way those sequences occurred across donors. In an earlier analysis of 500 to 650 of the donors, high-throughput TCR beta sequencing was used to judge whether each TCR beta V gene segment behaved as functional or pseudogenic. Donor age, sex, ethnicity and CMV serostatus were collected together with the repertoire data. A later genetic analysis used genome-wide SNP genotypes for about 60% of the 666 donors, treating that subset as a discovery cohort. Every repertoire in the discovery cohort had been generated on one and the same sequencing platform. HLA typing covered class I and class II loci at four-digit resolution. Typing coverage differed by locus: A, B, C, DRB1 and DQB1 were typed in about 620-640 donors, DQA1 in around 500, DPA1 in around 600, and DPB1 in approximately 450. A handful of DR-DQ haplotypes were treated as single units for association and clustering because of strong linkage in the cohort. Across approximately 400 genotyped donors of the cohort, an average of approximately 240,000 unique TCR beta nucleotide sequences per donor were sequenced, and roughly 18% of those sequences were non-productive. Study-level results and caveats: Because counts were too low, some 17 rarely observed V segments, including chromosome 9 orphons, were left out of the earlier analysis of 500 to 650 of the donors. Cytomegalovirus status was reported to be diagnosed by the classifier with high specificity and sensitivity in both the original and validation cohorts. Assigning TCR associations to individual alleles was difficult when HLA alleles, especially DR and DQ, strongly co-occurred. V-gene and J-gene trimming of TCR beta chains was associated with a missense DCLRE1C variant in a later genetic analysis, and the association was replicated in an independent cohort. Specific HLA alleles were associated with over 15,000 TCR beta sequences at a false discovery rate of 0.05 in a later analysis. A further reported finding was that TCR beta sequences accurately predicted the HLA-A and HLA-B alleles for most subjects in the first cohort. The sequencing pipeline was judged likely to have produced a cluster of highly shared sequence variants as a technical artifact. Because HLA typing was missing for some donors at each locus, association tests included only the typed subset. In a later analysis, several top co-occurrence clusters were reported to appear linked to parvovirus B19, influenza, CMV and Epstein-Barr virus. The study gave a list of 150 to 200 TCR beta chains associated with cytomegalovirus. The 87-base-pair reads could not distinguish some IMGT-functional V segments, including TRBV6-2 and TRBV6-3, so those segments were excluded. In a later analysis, most CMV-associated TCR beta chains were found to appear HLA-restricted, with HLA associations seemingly driven largely by CMV exposure. In an earlier analysis of fewer than 750 of the donors, most TCR beta V segments were observed in productive rearrangements about 90% or about 30% of the time, broadly matching IMGT annotations. In vitro tests confirmed that a few of the cytomegalovirus-associated TCR beta chains recognize cytomegalovirus antigens. A later analysis found that TCR association rates varied across HLA loci, with DRB1 alleles showing the most associated TCRs and HLA-C alleles the fewest. Across donors, most TCR sequences were observed very rarely, whereas some public TCRs were present in many individuals. A later genetic analysis reported fewer N-insertions in productive TCRs among donors in an Asian-associated ancestry cluster than the roughly 700-donor mean. CMV serostatus was the only immune exposure information available for the cohort. This cohort had only TCR beta chains sequenced, and the lack of alpha or paired-chain data limited which features could be detected. The presence/absence analyses assumed that sequencing depth was roughly uniform across donors, and that assumption may not be true. Linkage disequilibrium might explain the correlated functional status among segregating V segments, but an unknown experimental factor could not be ruled out. In a later analysis, HLA-associated TCR beta chains showed more clonal expansion and lower generation probabilities than non-associated chains that were equally common. The authors suggested that the approach could potentially be extended to other disease states and immunological phenotypes.

The library relied on the immunoSEQ multiplex PCR assay. For the multiplex PCR, a mixture combining 60 forward primers for TCR Vbeta segments and 13 reverse primers for TCR Jbeta segments was used. The CDR3 region of rearranged TCR beta genes was amplified from genomic DNA by a multiplex PCR assay. On the Illumina HiSeq System, the amplified TCR beta libraries were sequenced as 87-base-pair reads. Per the original workflow: A later analysis counted about 80 million unique TCR beta chains across the 670 or so repertoires, and roughly 10 million of these chains were shared by at least two donors. Raw reads were error-corrected and collapsed into unique sequences by a nearest-neighbor algorithm in which closely related sequences were merged to remove PCR and sequencing errors. V, D and J gene segments were assigned by aligning CDR3 sequences to IMGT reference sequences. For a sequence to be retained, a match of at least six nucleotides was required to both a V gene segment and a J gene segment. Rearrangements were called productive when the CDR3 lacked stop codons and stayed in frame with V and J; all others were non-productive. Following IMGT convention, CDR3 was defined as the stretch from the second conserved V-encoded cysteine up to the conserved J-encoded phenylalanine. The earlier analysis of approximately 590 of the donors excluded any sequence lacking an unambiguous match to a single V gene segment. In an earlier analysis of approximately 590 of the donors, V segments were called functional above 56.7% productive rearrangements and were called segregating when the between-donor standard deviation exceeded 5%. A statistical classification framework was developed to diagnose cytomegalovirus status using the catalog of TCR beta chain sequences. In a later analysis, V and J genes were assigned by comparing TCR nucleotide sequences against IMGT/GENE-DB human TR gene sequences. In a later analysis, CDR3 sequences and most-parsimonious VDJ recombination scenarios were assigned using the TCRdist pipeline. In a later analysis, each TCR beta chain was defined by its CDR3 amino acid sequence together with its V-gene family, and reads without a unique V-gene family were excluded. To address suspected cross-contamination and a sequencing artifact, a later analysis removed approximately 590 highly shared, low-generation-probability nucleotide sequences. For each public chain, a later analysis derived a clonal expansion index from normalized ranks of inferred template counts within each repertoire. In a later analysis, generation probabilities were computed using a VDJ recombination model fitted to out-of-frame rearrangements, and the results were checked against IGoR. In a later analysis, hypergeometric tests were used to score TCR-TCR, TCR-HLA and TCR-CMV co-occurrence, with a repertoire-size bias correction applied to TCR pairs. A later analysis estimated false discovery rates by permuting HLA or CMV assignments 20 times. In a later analysis, co-occurring TCRs were grouped with DBSCAN, and TCRdist sequence similarity was added when clustering was performed within HLA-allele-positive subsets. Repertoires with fewer than 30,000 or more than 120,000 public chains were left out of co-occurrence clustering, as were five repertoires with anomalous nucleotide sharing. As stored in TCRdb, this immuneACCESS dataset retains in-frame rearrangements with V and J assigned. A fraction of the clones does not appear; measured against another copy, unresolved V genes explain less than half of the discrepancy, and the remainder lacks a known reason. For V, J and clone size, that table is used; D and trimming come from the DNA. This sample is represented by over 90,000 clones; roughly 83% of them were singletons. 2.5% to 3% of the sample lies in the top ten.

This clone has just a few counts. No antigen is known for it. There are no base qualities to consult, and no much larger clone falls within one base. The CDR3, cysteine through phenylalanine, is 15 amino acids long. Only the CDR3 DNA stays, 45 bases, in frame from base 1. In the germline V gene, CDR1 corresponds to LGHNA and CDR2 to YSLEER. Trimming removed 4 bases from V and 6 bases from J, leaving 18 bases between the germline ends. The cohort consisted of some 670 healthy bone marrow donors. At the time of sampling, all cohort members were nominally healthy, though unrecorded immune exposures were likely present. The donor tested CMV seronegative, placing the donor among the 300 to 450 seronegative members of the cohort. A peripheral blood sample was provided by each donor, and peripheral blood mononuclear cells were used for TCR beta sequencing. The Qiagen DNeasy Blood Extraction Kit was used to extract genomic DNA from the blood cell samples.

The sequence was obtained from a man aged 35-49 years in good health and CMV-seronegative. Source material: PBMCs. The rearrangement combines TRBV4-3 with TRBJ1-2; TRBD1 is possibly the D segment (5 matching bases). The CDR3 corresponds to CASSPLLDSTNGYTF. The DNA sequence reads TGCGCCAGCAGCCCCCTCCTCGACAGTACTAATGGCTACACCTTC.